The T cell receptor (beta chain) under discussion was sequenced for a study of regulatory T cells in long-lasting Graves disease. Background on the study: More than 5 years of antithyroid drugs with positive TSH receptor antibodies defined persistent Graves' disease.

Notes on the study in general: Whereas 966 public clonotypes were shared by new patients, persistent patients shared more, at over 2,500. Persistent disease was associated with favored TRBV28 usage and with favored use of TRBJ1-2 and TRBJ2-5.

Arm-PCR of CDR3 regions with iRepertoire HTBI primers generated TCR beta libraries. One entry per CDR3 protein results from TCRdb running MiXCR on the multiplex PCR reads. This table has over 350,000 distinct CDR3 sequences, roughly 20% appearing once. Time point defined: persistent/refractory GD, antithyroid drugs over 5 years with positive TRAb. The TCR library used RNA extracted from PBMCs. This CDR3 spans 15 amino acids. Germline assignment: CDR1 SGHVS and CDR2 FQNEAQ. V was pared by 5 bases and J by 2 bases, with 8 bases of the junction left unmatched. In its sample, this clonotype was seen many times. Its antigen is currently unknown.

The V and J genes are TRBV7-8 and TRBJ1-1; 7 nucleotides agree with TRBD1. The receptor's source is a female donor with Graves disease. The sample consisted of peripheral blood mononuclear cells (PBMCs), taken when the disease was refractory, from a patient treated with antithyroid drugs. The DNA for the CDR3 is TGTGCCAGCAGCCCCAGGACAGGTAAAAACACTGAAGCTTTCTTT. Translated: CASSPRTGKNTEAFF. Based on the CDR3 plus reference TRBV7-8 and TRBJ1-1, the full variable domain is GAGVSQSPRYKVAKRGQDVALRCDPISGHVSLFWYQQALGQGPEFLTYFQNEAQLDKSGLPSDRFFAERPEGSVSTLKIQRTQQEDSAVYLCASSPRTGKNTEAFFGQGTRLTVV.